What follows are 20 T cell receptor beta chains derived from one specimen sequenced in a study of T cells in Graves' hyperthyroidism and ophthalmopathy. The TCR beta CDR3 regions underwent amplification using RNA transcripts as the source. During a first-round RT-PCR of the TCR CDR3, the HTBI primer set was used. One entry per CDR3 protein results from TCRdb running MiXCR on the multiplex PCR reads. Counted here are about 640,000 distinct CDR3 sequences, about 20% occurring once; the ten biggest clones make up over 30%. The sequencing input was blood. The receptor set was obtained from a man younger than 40 with Graves' ophthalmopathy.

This chain joins TRBV28 and TRBJ1-6; D is perhaps TRBD1 (6 bases). Trimming pared 3 bases from V and 0 bases from J, leaving 18 bases between. The CDR3 runs to 19 residues. Germline V gene sequence: CDR1 MDHEN, CDR2 SYDVKM. CDR3 nucleotides: TGTGCCAGCAGTTTGGAAGGGATGGGACACTACTCCTATAATTCACCCCTCCACTTT. This gives the protein CASSLEGMGHYSYNSPLHF.

In this sample, this clonotype turned up many times. The V and J genes are TRBV11-2 and TRBJ1-1; TRBD1 is a possible D gene (5 bases). CDR1 and CDR2 from the germline V gene are SGHAT and FQNNGV. The CDR3 consists of 15 residues. V lost 4 bases to trimming and J lost 7 bases, with 19 bases between them. This chain's CDR3 is CASSSRGARVSEAFF. The CDR3 DNA sequence: TGTGCCAGCAGCTCGAGAGGGGCCCGGGTCAGTGAAGCTTTCTTT.

The J gene is TRBJ1-5, the V gene TRBV4-1; D gene uncertain. Germline CDR1 and CDR2: MGHRA and YSYEKL. The CDR3 consists of 16 residues. Trimming shortened V by 3 bases and J by 0 bases, and 12 bases separated the two germline ends. CDR3 protein: CASSHTTPYSNQPQHF. CDR3 DNA: TGCGCCAGCAGCCACACGACACCTTATAGCAATCAGCCCCAGCATTTT.

This clonotype was observed a handful of times. The V call is TRBV29-1, the J call TRBJ1-1, with D perhaps matching TRBD1 (6 bases). The V end was cut by 8 bases, the J end by 3 bases, with 19 bases between. Germline CDR1 is SQVTM and CDR2 is ANQGSEA. This CDR3 contains 14 residues. CDR3 residues: CSSSGGGGDTEAFF. The DNA of the CDR3 is TGCAGCTCGAGCGGGGGAGGGGGGGACACTGAAGCTTTCTTT.

This clonotype was found many times. This rearrangement joins TRBV28 to TRBJ1-1; no clear D. Trimming stripped 1 base from V and 0 bases from J, with 9 bases between. Germline V gene data show CDR1 as MDHEN and CDR2 as SYDVKM. The CDR3 covers 15 residues. The CDR3 coding sequence is TGTGCCAGCAGTTTATTTGCCGAGGTGAACACTGAAGCTTTCTTT. It is translated as CASSLFAEVNTEAFF.

This chain connects TRBV14 to TRBJ2-3; D is unresolved. V lost 1 base and J lost 3, with 11 bases in between. CDR3 length equals 15 residues. Germline CDR1 SGHDN, CDR2 FVKESK. This chain's CDR3 is CASSQVGVSTDTQYF. The CDR3, as DNA: TGTGCCAGCAGCCAAGTCGGTGTGAGTACAGATACGCAGTATTTT.

The chain links TRBV15 to TRBJ1-5; no clear D. The CDR3 runs to 14 residues. Germline V gene data show CDR1 as LNHNV and CDR2 as YYDKDF (reference sequence). Trimming removed 0 bases at V and 4 bases at J, with 7 bases between. CDR3 DNA sequence: TGTGCCACCAGCAGAGATTTAAATAATCAGCCCCAGCATTTT. Translating it yields CATSRDLNNQPQHF.

The V gene is TRBV19, the J gene TRBJ2-6; D call uncertain. V was shortened by 3 bases and J by 2 bases, with 8 bases between the two germline ends. In germline, CDR1 is LNHDA, CDR2 SQIVND (reference sequence). The CDR3 runs to 15 residues. The CDR3 DNA reads as TGTGCCAGTAGTATTTTGGGGACTGGGGCCAACGTCCTGACTTTC. Encoded protein: CASSILGTGANVLTF. Based on the CDR3 plus reference TRBV19 and TRBJ2-6, the full variable domain is DGGITQSPKYLFRKEGQNVTLSCEQNLNHDAMYWYRQDPGQGLRLIYYSQIVNDFQKGDIAEGYSVSREKKESFPLTVTSAQKNPTAFYLCASSILGTGANVLTFGAGSRLTVL.

The chain recombines TRBV4-1 with TRBJ1-1; D is ambiguous. This CDR3 has 14 residues. Germline V gives CDR1 MGHRA, CDR2 YSYEKL. V shed 0 bases and J shed 7 bases, with 12 bases lying between them. In DNA form, the CDR3 reads TGCGCCAGCAGCCAAGATCGGTTCTTGCATGAAGCTTTCTTT. It encodes CASSQDRFLHEAFF.

This clonotype was counted ten times or more. The rearrangement links TRBV30 to TRBJ1-2, with D hard to call. In germline, CDR1 is GTSNPN, CDR2 SVGIG (reference sequence). This CDR3 has 13 amino acids. V shed 4 bases and J shed 0 bases, with 9 bases lying between them. The CDR3 is CAWNGKANYGYTF. In nucleotides, the CDR3 is TGTGCCTGGAATGGGAAAGCTAACTATGGCTACACCTTC.

The genes are TRBV28 and TRBJ2-6, with a weak D call TRBD1 (6 bases). CDR3 size: 19 residues. Germline assignment: CDR1 MDHEN and CDR2 SYDVKM. Trimming took off 2 bases at V and 0 bases at J, with 17 bases between the two ends. The CDR3, as DNA: TGTGCCAGCAGTTTAGAACTACAGGGCTCCTACTCTGGGGCCAACGTCCTGACTTTC. It specifies CASSLELQGSYSGANVLTF.

In this sample, this clonotype turned up many times. The CDR3 spells CASSFRTGGNSPLHF. The CDR3 bases are TGTGCCAGCAGTTTTCGGACAGGGGGTAATTCACCCCTCCACTTT. The chain links TRBV12-3 or TRBV12-4 to TRBJ1-6; 10 nucleotides line up with TRBD1. V dropped 3 bases and J dropped 6; count of bases not matched to a gene: 2. This CDR3 region has 15 residues.

This rearrangement joins TRBV7-8 to TRBJ2-3; tentatively, D is TRBD1 (5 bases). CDR1 and CDR2 (germline): SGHVS, FQNEAQ. This CDR3 is 15 amino acids long. Trimming shortened V by 8 bases and J by 2 bases, and 17 bases separated the two germline ends. The CDR3 bases are TGTGCCAGCTATTGGGGCGGTGGGGCCACAGATACGCAGTATTTT. It codes for CASYWGGGATDTQYF.

This clonotype has at least ten counts. The chain uses TRBV11-2 and TRBJ2-7, with TRBD2 identical over 7 bases. Germline CDR1 SGHAT, CDR2 FQNNGV. The CDR3 has 16 amino acids. V was pared by 1 base and J by 4 bases, with 10 bases of the junction left unmatched. The CDR3 here is CASSLGHGGSGYEQYF. The CDR3 DNA reads as TGTGCCAGCAGCTTAGGTCATGGCGGGAGCGGGTACGAGCAGTACTTC.

Only a few counts were recorded for this clonotype. The chain employs TRBV18 and TRBJ1-2; possibly TRBD1 for D (5 bases). Germline CDR1 KGHSH, CDR2 LQKENI. The CDR3 contains 15 residues. The ends were cut back, 4 bases at V and 0 bases at J, with 12 bases in the middle. This CDR3 reads CASSLRDGTNYGYTF. The CDR3 coding sequence is TGTGCCAGCTCACTCAGGGACGGAACTAACTATGGCTACACCTTC.

This clonotype has only a few counts. J is TRBJ2-3 and V is TRBV11-2; 7 positions match TRBD1. V shed 6 bases and J 1 base; nucleotides not matched to a gene: 13. The germline CDR1 and CDR2 sequences are SGHAT and FQNNGV. This CDR3 is 17 amino acids long. DNA for the CDR3: TGTGCCAGCAGTCTATATTACAGGGGTAGGGGCACAGATACGCAGTATTTT. It yields the protein CASSLYYRGRGTDTQYF.

The chain joins TRBV28 to TRBJ2-1; D is unresolved. Germline CDR1 MDHEN, CDR2 SYDVKM. Trimming stripped 2 bases from V and 0 bases from J, with 8 bases between. The CDR3 is 15 residues long. CDR3 protein: CASSLGYYSYNEQFF. CDR3 bases: TGTGCCAGCAGTTTAGGCTATTACTCCTACAATGAGCAGTTCTTC.

This clonotype was observed a few times. The chain recombines TRBV10-2 with TRBJ2-3; D gene ambiguous. The germline V gene has CDR1 WSHSY and CDR2 SAAADI. The CDR3 extends over 10 amino acids. V lost 10 bases and J 5 bases, leaving 7 bases between the germline ends. In DNA, the CDR3 is TGCGCCACCGGTGGAGATACGCAGTATTTT. Residues: CATGGDTQYF.

This chain joins TRBV4-1 and TRBJ2-1, with TRBD1 matching over 9 bases. The V gene end was trimmed by 4 bases and the J gene end by 1 base; junction bases not matched to a gene: 5. In germline, CDR1 is MGHRA, CDR2 YSYEKL. The CDR3 loop spans 16 amino acids. CDR3 bases: TGCGCCAGCAGCCTTACACAGGGGGCGTCCTACAATGAGCAGTTCTTC. Its protein is CASSLTQGASYNEQFF.

A remark on this clonotype: The junction does not match germline at one end; this may be a read error. V usage is TRBV28 and J usage is TRBJ2-1; 8 bases agree with TRBD1. Germline lookup yields CDR1 MDHEN and CDR2 SYDVKM. The CDR3 has 13 amino acids. The CDR3 sequence: CAGSLTGVNEQFF. The DNA for the CDR3 is TGTGCCGGCAGTTTGACAGGGGTCAATGAGCAGTTCTTC.